This TCR beta chain was sequenced during a study of blood T cell repertoires in COVID-19. Study at large: Samples taken during acute and convalescent COVID-19 were collected in the United States, Italy and Spain. Sample material is recorded as cDNA or gDNA derived from T cells, B-cell-depleted T cells, or PBMCs.

Assay used: immunoSEQ multiplex PCR; TCRdb lists only in-frame clones, some missing. The sample contains some 140,000 clones, about nine tenths of which appear only once. The CDR3 is 14 residues long. Germline loops: CDR1 MNHEY, CDR2 SMNVEV (reference sequence). The trim removed 2 bases at V and 2 bases at J, leaving 2 bases unmatched. The chain couples TRBV27 to TRBJ2-7; 8 bases fit TRBD1. The sequenced material came from peripheral blood. The source of this sequence is a man aged 45-65 years with active COVID-19. The CDR3 region is CASSLTRGPYEQYF. CDR3 nucleotide sequence: TGTGCCAGCAGTTTAACCAGGGGGCCCTACGAGCAGTACTTC.